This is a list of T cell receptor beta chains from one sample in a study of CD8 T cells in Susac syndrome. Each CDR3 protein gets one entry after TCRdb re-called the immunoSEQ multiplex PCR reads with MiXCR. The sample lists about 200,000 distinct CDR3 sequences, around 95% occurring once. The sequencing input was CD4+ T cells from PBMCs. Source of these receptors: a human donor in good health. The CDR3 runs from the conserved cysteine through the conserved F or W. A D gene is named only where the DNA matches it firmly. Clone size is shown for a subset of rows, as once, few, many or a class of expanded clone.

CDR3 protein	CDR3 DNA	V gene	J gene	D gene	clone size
CASSVATSLNYGYTF	TGTGCCAGCAGCGTAGCTACCAGCCTCAACTATGGCTACACCTTC	TRBV9	TRBJ1-2	NA	NA
CASSFVGRANEKLFF	TGTGCCAGCAGCTTCGTCGGGAGAGCTAATGAAAAACTGTTTTTT	TRBV5-4	TRBJ1-4	NA	NA
CASSLERGAPQYF	TGTGCCAGCAGCTTAGAACGGGGGGCCCCCCAGTATTTT	TRBV7-2	TRBJ2-3	NA	NA
CATSRDRTAGANVLTF	TGTGCCACCAGCAGAGATCGTACGGCTGGGGCCAACGTCCTGACTTTC	TRBV15	TRBJ2-6	NA	NA
CSVVGTGRVLSYEQYF	TGCAGCGTTGTGGGCACAGGCCGAGTTCTTTCCTACGAGCAGTACTTC	TRBV29-1	TRBJ2-7	NA	NA
CASSQVGAGSPLHF	TGTGCCAGCAGCCAAGTGGGAGCGGGTTCACCCCTCCACTTT	TRBV3-1	TRBJ1-6	NA	NA
CASTTPRAYEKLFF	TGTGCCAGCACTACGCCGCGCGCCTACGAAAAACTGTTTTTT	TRBV6-6	TRBJ1-4	NA	NA
CASSLVDRITEAFF	TGTGCCAGCAGCTTAGTTGATAGAATCACTGAAGCTTTCTTT	TRBV7-9	TRBJ1-1	NA	NA
CSTRGDSNQPQHF	TGCAGCACTCGGGGGGATAGCAATCAGCCCCAGCATTTT	TRBV29-1	TRBJ1-5	NA	once
CASSPQKTQYF	TGTGCCAGCAGCCCCCAGAAGACCCAGTACTTC	TRBV7-2	TRBJ2-5	NA	NA
CASSLEGAQYF	TGCGCCAGCAGTCTGGAGGGGGCCCAGTACTTC	TRBV5-1	TRBJ2-5	NA	NA
CASSLYPGRGYNEQFF	TGCGCCAGCAGCTTGTATCCGGGACGAGGGTACAATGAGCAGTTCTTC	TRBV5-1	TRBJ2-1	NA	once
CSVRDSLTDTQYF	TGCAGCGTTCGGGACAGTCTGACAGATACGCAGTATTTT	TRBV29-1	TRBJ2-3	TRBD1	once
CSAPRSGLNEQFF	TGCAGTGCCCCGAGGTCGGGGCTCAATGAGCAGTTCTTC	TRBV20-1	TRBJ2-1	NA	NA
CSAVPGNQETQYF	TGCAGTGCCGTTCCAGGGAACCAAGAGACCCAGTACTTC	TRBV20-1	TRBJ2-5	NA	NA
CATSRDLDSGYTF	TGTGCCACCAGCAGAGATCTTGACAGTGGCTACACCTTC	TRBV15	TRBJ1-2	NA	NA
CSVFSLAGVGEQFF	TGCAGCGTTTTTTCTCTAGCGGGAGTAGGAGAGCAGTTCTTC	TRBV29-1	TRBJ2-1	TRBD2	NA
CASSKSLAGYKNIQYF	TGTGCCAGCAGTAAAAGCCTAGCGGGCTACAAAAACATTCAGTACTTC	TRBV25-1	TRBJ2-4	TRBD2	NA
CSAPTGGQETQYF	TGCAGCGCCCCCACAGGGGGCCAAGAGACCCAGTACTTC	TRBV29-1	TRBJ2-5	TRBD1	NA
CASSPQLDSNEQFF	TGCGCCAGCAGCCCTCAACTGGACAGCAATGAGCAGTTCTTC	TRBV5-1	TRBJ2-1	NA	NA
CSVGSGSSYGYTF	TGCAGCGTTGGTTCAGGATCTTCCTATGGCTACACCTTC	TRBV29-1	TRBJ1-2	NA	NA
CASSLEGIEGYTF	TGTGCCAGCAGCTTAGAGGGAATCGAAGGCTACACCTTC	TRBV7-9	TRBJ1-2	NA	NA
CASTRDPDTQYF	TGTGCCAGCACCAGGGACCCAGATACGCAGTATTTT	TRBV5-6	TRBJ2-3	NA	NA
CSARGDNFTDTQYF	TGCAGTGCTAGGGGGGACAACTTCACAGATACGCAGTATTTT	TRBV20-1	TRBJ2-3	NA	NA
CASSYLDQPQHF	TGTGCCAGCAGTTACCTGGATCAGCCCCAGCATTTT	TRBV6-2/TRBV6-3	TRBJ1-5	NA	once
CAWSVRTGLNTEAFF	TGTGCCTGGAGTGTACGTACGGGGTTGAACACTGAAGCTTTCTTT	TRBV30	TRBJ1-1	NA	NA
CASFQRGETQYF	TGTGCCAGCTTCCAAAGGGGAGAGACCCAGTACTTC	TRBV5-4	TRBJ2-5	NA	NA
CASSGQGISQPQHF	TGTGCCAGCAGTGGACAGGGGATAAGTCAGCCCCAGCATTTT	TRBV9	TRBJ1-5	TRBD1	NA
CAWREGQANTEAFF	TGTGCCTGGAGGGAAGGACAGGCGAACACTGAAGCTTTCTTT	TRBV30	TRBJ1-1	TRBD1	NA
CASSESGQVGEAFF	TGCGCCAGCAGTGAGTCGGGCCAGGTCGGTGAAGCTTTCTTT	TRBV10-1	TRBJ1-1	NA	NA
CASRGSGFSNQPQHF	TGTGCCAGCAGGGGTTCAGGGTTCAGCAATCAGCCCCAGCATTTT	TRBV6-6	TRBJ1-5	NA	NA
CASSLGGGQGQETQYF	TGTGCCAGCAGCTTAGGGGGCGGGCAGGGACAAGAGACCCAGTACTTC	TRBV7-7	TRBJ2-5	NA	NA
CSTGTTGIQYF	TGCAGTACCGGGACCACCGGCATTCAGTACTTC	TRBV20-1	TRBJ2-4	NA	NA
CSVSGTGANVLTF	TGCAGCGTTTCCGGGACTGGGGCCAACGTCCTGACTTTC	TRBV29-1	TRBJ2-6	NA	once
CASSSRQGNQPQHF	TGTGCCAGCAGTTCTAGACAGGGCAATCAGCCCCAGCATTTT	TRBV12-3/TRBV12-4	TRBJ1-5	NA	few
CASGETETQYF	TGTGCCAGCGGGGAGACGGAGACCCAGTACTTC	TRBV3-1	TRBJ2-5	NA	NA
CASSRDRTEQETQYF	TGTGCCAGCAGCCGGGATAGGACAGAACAAGAGACCCAGTACTTC	TRBV7-2	TRBJ2-5	NA	NA
CASSVAGQGTTQEAFF	TGTGCCAGCAGCGTAGCAGGACAGGGGACAACCCAGGAAGCTTTCTTT	TRBV9	TRBJ1-1	TRBD1	NA
CATGGADTQYF	TGTGCCACCGGGGGAGCGGATACGCAGTATTTT	TRBV10-3	TRBJ2-3	NA	NA
CAWSLQETQYF	TGTGCCTGGAGTCTTCAGGAGACCCAGTACTTC	TRBV30	TRBJ2-5	NA	NA
CASSVGTGHQVDTQYF	TGTGCCAGCAGCGTAGGCACAGGGCATCAGGTAGATACGCAGTATTTT	TRBV9	TRBJ2-3	NA	NA
CASSFNRYNEQFF	TGTGCCAGCAGTTTTAACAGGTACAATGAGCAGTTCTTC	TRBV12-3/TRBV12-4	TRBJ2-1	NA	NA
CASSRLASSYNEQFF	TGTGCCAGCAGCCGACTAGCGAGCTCCTACAATGAGCAGTTCTTC	TRBV7-6	TRBJ2-1	TRBD2	NA
CASSQEGGTNTEAFF	TGTGCCAGCAGCCAAGAGGGGGGGACGAACACTGAAGCTTTCTTT	TRBV3-1	TRBJ1-1	NA	NA
CASSQAGQPQHF	TGTGCCAGCAGCCAAGCAGGTCAGCCCCAGCATTTT	TRBV3-1	TRBJ1-5	NA	NA
CASSVLTGGPGYTF	TGTGCCAGCAGCGTACTGACAGGGGGCCCGGGCTACACCTTC	TRBV9	TRBJ1-2	TRBD1	NA
CASSRPGQGMRDTQYF	TGTGCCAGCAGCCGACCGGGACAGGGTATGAGGGATACGCAGTATTTT	TRBV5-4	TRBJ2-3	TRBD1	NA
CASSLDRVGGNQPQHF	TGTGCCAGCAGCTTGGACAGGGTAGGGGGCAATCAGCCCCAGCATTTT	TRBV5-8	TRBJ1-5	NA	NA
CSVGDGYGYTF	TGCAGCGTGGGGGACGGATATGGCTACACCTTC	TRBV29-1	TRBJ1-2	NA	NA
CASSTGTQNQPQHF	TGCGCCAGCAGCACCGGGACACAAAATCAGCCCCAGCATTTT	TRBV5-1	TRBJ1-5	NA	NA
CASSSDRGRGYTF	TGTGCCAGCAGTTCAGACAGGGGGCGAGGCTACACCTTC	TRBV27	TRBJ1-2	TRBD1	few